The following is a TCR beta chain sequence with its context. Its matching antigen is unknown. The repertoire was sequenced with immunoSEQ multiplex PCR; TCRdb's copy has only in-frame clones and lacks some. There are over 2 million clones in the sample; over 85% occur only once, and under 0.15% lies in the top ten. In the CD4+ fraction, cells were divided into CD45RA+ naive and CD45RA-negative memory subsets. The entry originates in a study of shared clonotypes between healthy human individuals. General study points: Roughly 5% of naive CD4 clonotypes were common to several donors. At large depth, rarefaction still showed sorted-subset sequencing to be incomplete.

In germline, CDR1 is KGHSH, CDR2 LQKENI. CDR3 size: 18 residues. The V and J ends lost 3 bases and 0 bases, in that order; junction bases with no gene match: 13. The V call is TRBV18, the J call TRBJ2-7; TRBD1 aligns across 8 bases. Source material: naive CD4+ T cells sorted from blood. As to subset: CD45RA+ positively selected. This receptor was identified in a man younger than 30 in good health. This CDR3 is CASSPKWTGQDSSYEQYF. The CDR3 coding sequence is TGTGCCAGCTCACCGAAGTGGACGGGACAGGACTCCTCCTACGAGCAGTACTTC.